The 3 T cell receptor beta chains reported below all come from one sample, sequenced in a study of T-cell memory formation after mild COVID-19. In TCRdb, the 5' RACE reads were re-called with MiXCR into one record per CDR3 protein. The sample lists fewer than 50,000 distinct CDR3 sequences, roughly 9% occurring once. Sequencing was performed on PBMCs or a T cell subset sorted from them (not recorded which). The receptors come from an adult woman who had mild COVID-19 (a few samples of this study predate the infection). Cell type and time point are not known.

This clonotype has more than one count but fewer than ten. Here the CDR3 DNA reads TGTGCCAGCAGTTGGGACACTTTTCAGCCCCAGCATTTT. Its protein is CASSWDTFQPQHF. The rearrangement uses TRBV6-2 or TRBV6-3 and TRBJ1-5; TRBD1 is a possible D gene (6 bases). The ends were cut back, 4 bases at V and 6 bases at J, with 10 bases in the middle. The V gene's germline CDR1 is MNHEY and CDR2 SVGEGT. The CDR3 totals 13 residues.

The CDR3 DNA follows: TGCAGCGTTGAATTGGGGAACTCTGGGGCCAACGTCCTGACTTTC. As protein: CSVELGNSGANVLTF. The chain combines TRBV29-1 with TRBJ2-6; D is unresolved. CDR1 and CDR2 (germline): SQVTM, ANQGSEA. CDR3 length: 15 residues. The ends were cut back, 2 bases at V and 0 bases at J, with 8 bases in the middle.

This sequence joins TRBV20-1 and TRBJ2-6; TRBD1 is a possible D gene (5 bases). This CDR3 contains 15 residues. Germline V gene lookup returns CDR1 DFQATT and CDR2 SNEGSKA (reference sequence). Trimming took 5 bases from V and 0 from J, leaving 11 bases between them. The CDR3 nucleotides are TGCAGTGCTTCTCCAGGGATCTCTGGGGCCAACGTCCTGACTTTC. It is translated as CSASPGISGANVLTF.